Following are 23 T cell receptor beta chains from one sample sequenced in a study of blood T cell repertoires in COVID-19 (TCRdb year 2020). Libraries were built with the immunoSEQ multiplex PCR assay. TCRdb carries this immuneACCESS record with in-frame sequences only. Its versions omit some clonotypes, under half of them owing to an unresolved V gene in the studies checked, with the rest unexplained. A total of 150,000 to 170,000 clones appear in this sample, around 83% of them only once. The top ten constitute 8% to 9% of the sample. Source material: peripheral blood. The receptors here all came from a woman aged 60-75 years with COVID-19, enrolled during active disease.

This chain joins TRBV7-8 and TRBJ2-2; TRBD1 agrees at 7 bases. V lost 4 bases to trimming and J lost 4 bases; unmatched junction nucleotides: 9. Germline V lookup: CDR1 SGHVS, CDR2 FQNEAQ. The CDR3 extends over 16 amino acids. The CDR3 DNA sequence: TGTGCCAGCAGCTACCCCCGGGACAGCCCCACCGGGGAGCTGTTTTTT. Amino acids: CASSYPRDSPTGELFF.

The gene calls are TRBV3-1 (or the pseudogene TRBV3-2) and TRBJ1-6, with a possible D match to TRBD1 (6 bases). Trimming took 0 bases from V and 7 from J, leaving 13 bases between them. This CDR3 has 16 residues. Germline assignment: CDR1 LGHDT and CDR2 YNNKEL (reference sequence). The CDR3 protein is CASSQEPGVGNSPLHF. The CDR3 nucleotides are TGTGCCAGCAGCCAAGAACCAGGGGTTGGGAATTCACCCCTCCACTTT.

The CDR3 DNA reads as TGTGCCAGCAGCCCTGTAGAACAGCAGTTCTTC. This sequence encodes CASSPVEQQFF. The V and J genes are TRBV12-3 or TRBV12-4 and TRBJ2-1, with no clear D. V shed 6 bases and J shed 11 bases, with 11 bases lying between them. The CDR3 has 11 residues.

The chain carries TRBV10-1 and TRBJ2-3; 10 nucleotides line up with TRBD2. The germline V gene has CDR1 WNHNN and CDR2 SYGVQD (reference sequence). The CDR3 is 16 amino acids. V dropped 3 bases and J dropped 3; count of bases not matched to a gene: 6. CDR3 protein: CASSDGLAGDTDTQYF. CDR3 nucleotide sequence: TGCGCCAGCAGTGACGGGCTAGCGGGGGATACAGATACGCAGTATTTT.

This clone appeared a single time. V gene TRBV27 combines with J gene TRBJ1-1; D perhaps matches TRBD1 (5 bases). Germline V gene lookup returns CDR1 MNHEY and CDR2 SMNVEV (reference sequence). CDR3 length: 17 amino acids. V was shortened by 3 bases and J by 1 base, with 18 bases between the two germline ends. CDR3 amino acids: CASSLRRSLGGNTEAFF. The CDR3 region has the DNA TGTGCCAGCAGTTTGCGACGATCACTGGGGGGGAACACTGAAGCTTTCTTT.

The chain combines TRBV6-5 with TRBJ2-7; weak D call: TRBD2 (6 bases). V gave up 6 bases and J gave up 5 bases, with 14 bases separating them. This CDR3 comprises 13 residues. In germline, CDR1 is MNHEY, CDR2 SVGAGI. The CDR3 sequence is CASRAPGEDEQYV. The DNA for the CDR3 is TGTGCCAGCAGAGCTCCTGGGGAGGACGAGCAGTACGTC.

The CDR3 loop is CASSPPTAGLNTEAFF. The CDR3 DNA sequence: TGCGCCAGCAGCCCACCTACGGCGGGATTAAACACTGAAGCTTTCTTT. This chain connects TRBV5-1 to TRBJ1-1, with no clear D. The CDR3 has 16 residues. The V gene lost 4 bases and the J gene lost 2 bases, with 18 bases spanning the gap. Germline V CDR1 and CDR2: SGHRS, YFSETQ. The complete variable domain, with remaining parts taken from reference TRBV5-1 and TRBJ1-1, reads KAGVTQTPRYLIKTRGQQVTLSCSPISGHRSVSWYQQTPGQGLQFLFEYFSETQRNKGNFPGRFSGRQFSNSRSEMNVSTLELGDSALYLCASSPPTAGLNTEAFFGQGTRLTVV.

This sequence joins TRBV5-4 and TRBJ1-2; D is undetermined. V gave up 2 bases and J gave up 6 bases, with 11 bases separating them. The CDR3 is made up of 13 amino acids. The germline gives CDR1 SGHNT, CDR2 YYREEE (reference sequence). The CDR3 DNA follows: TGTGCCAGCAGCTTTTGGATTAGCGATGGCTACACCTTC. Its translation: CASSFWISDGYTF. Together with reference TRBV5-4 and TRBJ1-2, the CDR3 gives the full variable domain: ETGVTQSPTHLIKTRGQQVTLRCSSQSGHNTVSWYQQALGQGPQFIFQYYREEENGRGNFPPRFSGLQFPNYSSELNVNALELDDSALYLCASSFWISDGYTFGSGTRLTVV.

This clone was recorded only once. The chain is built from TRBV11-3 and TRBJ2-7; possible D gene TRBD2, 6 bases. Germline CDR1 SGHNT, CDR2 YENEEA. The CDR3 length is 13 residues. Trimming took 8 bases from V and 4 from J, leaving 15 bases between them. Here the CDR3 reads CASPLGLHYEQYF. The CDR3, as DNA: TGTGCCAGCCCCCTGGGACTCCATTACGAGCAGTACTTC. The full variable domain, in which reference TRBV11-3 and TRBJ2-7 provide the parts outside the CDR3, is EAGVVQSPRYKIIEKKQPVAFWCNPISGHNTLYWYLQNLGQGPELLIRYENEEAVDDSQLPKDRFSAERLKGVDSTLKIQPAELGDSAVYLCASPLGLHYEQYFGPGTRLTVT.

The chain employs TRBV12-3 or TRBV12-4 and TRBJ1-2; D is perhaps TRBD1 (6 bases). The V and J ends lost 2 bases and 8 bases respectively, with 12 bases between them. This CDR3 is built from 13 residues. This CDR3 is CASSLRSGEGYTF. DNA for the CDR3: TGTGCCAGCAGTTTAAGGTCAGGGGAAGGCTACACCTTC.

The rearrangement links TRBV5-1 to TRBJ1-2, with 8 bases matching TRBD1. From germline, CDR1 is SGHRS and CDR2 YFSETQ. V was clipped by 6 bases and J by 4 bases; unmatched bases: 17. The CDR3 length is 17 residues. The CDR3 DNA reads as TGCGCCAGCAAGTCCCGCCCCCCAGGGGGCCCATTCTATGGCTACACCTTC. Amino acid sequence: CASKSRPPGGPFYGYTF. Together with reference TRBV5-1 and TRBJ1-2, the CDR3 gives the full variable domain: KAGVTQTPRYLIKTRGQQVTLSCSPISGHRSVSWYQQTPGQGLQFLFEYFSETQRNKGNFPGRFSGRQFSNSRSEMNVSTLELGDSALYLCASKSRPPGGPFYGYTFGSGTRLTVV.

The chain is built from TRBV5-1 and TRBJ1-1; TRBD1 aligns across 7 bases. Trimming took 2 bases from V and 2 from J; bases not matched to a gene: 6. The CDR3 spans 15 residues. CDR1 SGHRS and CDR2 YFSETQ come from the germline V gene. The CDR3 sequence is CASSLSTGVNTEAFF. The CDR3, as DNA: TGCGCCAGCAGCTTAAGTACAGGGGTAAACACTGAAGCTTTCTTT.

V gene TRBV19 combines with J gene TRBJ1-2, with TRBD1 matching over 7 bases. Germline V gene lookup returns CDR1 LNHDA and CDR2 SQIVND (reference sequence). With V trimmed by 3 bases and J by 4 bases, 11 bases remained unmatched. The CDR3 covers 16 residues. The CDR3 sequence is CASSIDRDFYGYGYTF. The CDR3 region has the DNA TGTGCCAGTAGTATTGACAGGGATTTTTATGGCTATGGCTACACCTTC.

The chain is built from TRBV11-1 and TRBJ1-1; D ambiguous. Germline lookup yields CDR1 SGHAT and CDR2 FQDESV (reference sequence). The V end lost 3 bases, the J end lost 1 base, and 6 bases lay between the germline ends. This CDR3 spans 13 amino acids. This chain's CDR3 is CASSFEENTEAFF. Written as DNA, the CDR3 is TGTGCCAGCAGCTTTGAGGAGAACACTGAAGCTTTCTTT. Full variable domain (outside the CDR3, taken from reference TRBV11-1 and TRBJ1-1): EAEVAQSPRYKITEKSQAVAFWCDPISGHATLYWYRQILGQGPELLVQFQDESVVDDSQLPKDRFSAERLKGVDSTLKIQPAELGDSAMYLCASSFEENTEAFFGQGTRLTVV.

The chain's CDR3 is CASSPYAGGSYNEQFF. The DNA of the CDR3 is TGCGCCAGCAGCCCGTACGCGGGGGGATCCTACAATGAGCAGTTCTTC. This rearrangement joins TRBV5-1 to TRBJ2-1; TRBD2 agrees at 8 bases. Germline assignment: CDR1 SGHRS and CDR2 YFSETQ. The V segment lost 4 bases and the J segment 1 base; nucleotides outside the gene matches: 7. The CDR3 totals 16 residues.

This clone was counted a single time. The chain couples TRBV6-5 to TRBJ2-3, with 11 positions matching TRBD2. J lost 14 bases, V lost 6 bases, and 16 bases had no gene match. The CDR3 runs to 15 residues. Germline V CDR1 and CDR2: MNHEY, SVGAGI. CDR3 nucleotides: TGTGCCAGCAGCCGCCCTGGACTAGCGGGCGTAGGGACGTATTTT. Amino acid sequence: CASSRPGLAGVGTYF.

This chain joins TRBV5-4 and TRBJ2-1; D might be TRBD1 (6 bases). Trimming left V 2 bases short and J 0 bases short, with 12 bases between. The CDR3 consists of 16 residues. Germline CDR1 SGHNT, CDR2 YYREEE (reference sequence). The CDR3, as DNA: TGTGCCAGCAGCTTTAACAGGGTGTCCTCCTACAATGAGCAGTTCTTC. Protein sequence: CASSFNRVSSYNEQFF.

This clone was found once. The V and J genes are TRBV5-1 and TRBJ1-1; perhaps TRBD1 as D (5 bases). V lost 4 bases and J 0 bases, leaving 10 bases between the germline ends. CDR3 length: 14 amino acids. CDR1 and CDR2 (germline): SGHRS, YFSETQ. The chain's CDR3 is CASSAGSMNTEAFF. CDR3 nucleotide sequence: TGCGCCAGCAGCGCAGGGTCCATGAACACTGAAGCTTTCTTT.

This clone was counted a single time. The chain joins TRBV3-1 (or the pseudogene TRBV3-2) to TRBJ2-1; 8 bases line up with TRBD1. V lost 5 bases and J lost 9; bases outside the gene matches: 12. The CDR3 runs 15 residues. The V gene's germline CDR1 is LGHDT and CDR2 YNNKEL (reference sequence). The CDR3 spells CASSKKDRDRGEQFF. CDR3 DNA: TGTGCCAGCAGCAAAAAGGACAGGGATCGGGGTGAGCAGTTCTTC.

The gene calls are TRBV5-1 and TRBJ2-5, with D maybe TRBD2 (5 bases). The V end was cut by 2 bases, the J end by 2 bases, with 10 bases between. This CDR3 contains 14 residues. Germline CDR1 is SGHRS and CDR2 is YFSETQ. CDR3 protein: CASSFPRVQETQYF. The CDR3 DNA reads as TGCGCCAGCAGCTTCCCGAGGGTTCAAGAGACCCAGTACTTC.

The V call is TRBV2, the J call TRBJ2-3, with D possibly being TRBD2 (5 bases). The CDR3 covers 15 residues. V was cut by 8 bases and J by 1 base, with 16 bases left in between. Germline V gene lookup returns CDR1 SNHLY and CDR2 FYNNEI. The CDR3 DNA reads TGTGCCAGCCAGACTACTAGTTCCCGCACAGATACGCAGTATTTT. It is translated as CASQTTSSRTDTQYF.

The rearrangement joins TRBV5-1 to TRBJ1-6, with 8 bases lining up with TRBD1. This CDR3 has 16 amino acids. Germline values: CDR1 SGHRS, CDR2 YFSETQ. V lost 4 bases, J lost 5 bases, and 8 bases stayed unmatched. The CDR3 coding sequence is TGCGCCAGCAGCCGCATTGGACAGGGCAATAATTCACCCCTCCACTTT. Translating gives CASSRIGQGNNSPLHF.

This chain connects TRBV5-6 to TRBJ2-1; TRBD1 agrees at 7 bases. Germline-derived CDR1 and CDR2 are SGHDT and YYEEEE. This CDR3 comprises 15 residues. V shed 1 base and J 4 bases; nucleotides not matched to a gene: 5. For the CDR3, the DNA is TGTGCCAGCAGCTTGTTAGGGGGCGATTACAATGAGCAGTTCTTC. It specifies CASSLLGGDYNEQFF.